This TCR beta chain is from a study of STAT3 mutations in large granular lymphocyte leukemia. Study overall: Roughly half of the longitudinally sequenced T-LGLL patients carried detectable canonical activating STAT3 mutations.

Here immunoSEQ multiplex PCR was the method, and the copy in TCRdb shows in-frame clones only, minus some. Of 15,000 or so clones detected, roughly four fifths appear once; the ten largest clones hold over 7.5%. Overall study results and limits: In several patients, dominant TCR clone burden exceeded STAT3 mutant burden, suggesting STAT3 mutation arose secondarily. Every T-cell large granular lymphocyte leukemia patient had at least one immunodominant TCR beta clonotype. All newly emerging clones after therapy were STAT3 wild type.

Regarding this clone: The antigen remains undetermined.

Looked up from germline, CDR1 is SQVTM and CDR2 is ANQGSEA. Germline trimming cut 8 bases from V and 10 bases from J; bases unmatched to any gene: 17. The CDR3 has 14 residues. This TCR was sampled from a man aged 50 to 60 with T-cell large granular lymphocyte leukemia. Some clones in this sample may be carry-over from other donors' samples. What was sequenced was peripheral blood mononuclear cells. The gene calls are TRBV29-1 and TRBJ1-1, with 9 bases matching TRBD1. The CDR3 nucleotides read TGCAGCTTGGGGAGGCCGGGACAGGGAGACGGAGCTTTCTTT. Translation: CSLGRPGQGDGAFF. The full variable domain, rest sourced from reference TRBV29-1 and TRBJ1-1, is SAVISQKPSRDICQRGTSLTIQCQVDSQVTMMFWYRQQPGQSLTLIATANQGSEATYESGFVIDKFPISRPNLTFSTLTVSNMSPEDSSIYLCSLGRPGQGDGAFFGQGTRLTVV.